This passage covers 21 T cell receptor beta chains from one sample sequenced in a study of shared clonotypes between healthy human individuals. The data were produced by immunoSEQ multiplex PCR, yet TCRdb's version contains in-frame clones alone and is incomplete. The table includes 650,000 to 700,000 clones, around 90% detected once. The sequencing sample was made of memory CD8+ T cells from PBMCs. Subset reported: CD45RO+ cells pooled with CCR7-negative TemRA cells. The source is a man aged 18 to 30 in good health. Some clones in this sample may be carry-over from other donors' samples.

The V and J genes are TRBV6-5 and TRBJ1-1, with D possibly being TRBD1 (5 bases). Trimming shortened V by 8 bases and J by 10 bases, and 17 bases separated the two germline ends. The length of the CDR3 is 12 residues. Germline V CDR1 and CDR2: MNHEY, SVGAGI. CDR3 DNA sequence: TGTGCCAGCGGGGAGCAGGGCGAGGGAGCTTTCTTT. This encodes CASGEQGEGAFF.

The V gene is TRBV10-3, the J gene TRBJ2-2, with 10 bases fitting TRBD2. Germline trimming cut 8 bases from V and 5 bases from J; bases unmatched to any gene: 8. The CDR3 consists of 15 residues. Germline V gene data show CDR1 as ENHRY and CDR2 as SYGVKD. In DNA, the CDR3 is TGTGCCATCGGGGAGCGGGAGGGGATGACCGGGGAGCTGTTTTTT. It yields the protein CAIGEREGMTGELFF.

A single count supports this clone. The V and J genes are TRBV27 and TRBJ2-3; 11 bases line up with TRBD2. CDR3 size: 14 residues. Germline V gene data show CDR1 as MNHEY and CDR2 as SMNVEV (reference sequence). Unmatched junction bases numbered 5, after V lost 6 bases and J lost 6 bases. CDR3 DNA: TGTGCCAGCAGGACTAGCGGGGCTTTTGATACGCAGTATTTT. It specifies CASRTSGAFDTQYF.

Here the CDR3 DNA reads TGTGCCAGCAGCTTAACAGGGGGATTTCAAATCCTCCACGAGCAGTACTTC. It is translated as CASSLTGGFQILHEQYF. This chain uses TRBV7-8 with TRBJ2-7, with 8 bases that match TRBD1. Germline CDR1 is SGHVS and CDR2 is FQNEAQ. This CDR3 contains 17 residues. V lost 2 bases and J lost 5; bases outside the gene matches: 14.

DNA for the CDR3: TGTGCCAGCAGTTTAAGGAGCGGTAGCTCCTACAATGAGCAGTTCTTC. This gives the protein CASSLRSGSSYNEQFF. This sequence joins TRBV6-5 and TRBJ2-1, with D maybe TRBD2 (5 bases). V was cut by 4 bases and J by 0 bases, with 13 bases left in between. Germline V gene data show CDR1 as MNHEY and CDR2 as SVGAGI. This CDR3 spans 16 amino acids.

V and J are TRBV7-3 and TRBJ2-3; 8 bases align to TRBD2. The CDR3 is 18 residues long. V lost 1 base to trimming and J lost 0 bases; unmatched junction nucleotides: 9. Germline loops: CDR1 SGHTA, CDR2 FQGTGA. The CDR3 region is CASSLKPPGLGSTDTQYF. The CDR3 region has the DNA TGTGCCAGCAGCTTAAAACCCCCGGGACTAGGGAGCACAGATACGCAGTATTTT.

The chain recombines TRBV9 with TRBJ2-1, with 7 bases aligning to TRBD2. This CDR3 region has 16 residues. Germline V gene sequence: CDR1 SGDLS, CDR2 YYNGEE. Trimming removed 3 bases from V and 0 bases from J; junction bases left unmatched: 6. The CDR3 loop reads CASSATSVSSYNEQFF. Written as DNA, the CDR3 is TGTGCCAGCAGCGCAACTAGCGTGAGCTCCTACAATGAGCAGTTCTTC.

The V call is TRBV28, the J call TRBJ2-7, with D tentatively TRBD1 or TRBD2 (5 bases each). Trimming stripped 5 bases from V and 5 bases from J, with 13 bases between. CDR3 length equals 13 residues. Germline-derived CDR1 and CDR2 are MDHEN and SYDVKM. CDR3 sequence (DNA): TGTGCCAGCAGTCCGCTGAGGGACGACGAGCAGTACTTC. This codes for CASSPLRDDEQYF.

The J gene is TRBJ1-2, the V gene TRBV27, with a possible D match to TRBD1 (5 bases). Looked up from germline, CDR1 is MNHEY and CDR2 is SMNVEV (reference sequence). V was pared by 6 bases and J by 6 bases, with 11 bases between. The CDR3 loop spans 12 amino acids. CDR3 region: CASSPRGDGYTF. The CDR3, as DNA: TGTGCCAGCAGCCCCCGGGGGGATGGCTACACCTTC.

The chain couples TRBV9 to TRBJ2-2; weak D call: TRBD2 (8 bases). This CDR3 has 17 amino acids. CDR1 SGDLS and CDR2 YYNGEE come from the germline V gene. Trimming stripped 0 bases from V and 3 bases from J, with 15 bases between. CDR3 residues: CASSVAREGADTGELFF. The CDR3 nucleotides read TGTGCCAGCAGCGTAGCACGGGAGGGGGCGGACACCGGGGAGCTGTTTTTT.

V and J are TRBV6-4 and TRBJ1-2, with TRBD1 identical over 7 bases. The V gene end was trimmed by 10 bases and the J gene end by 8 bases; junction bases not matched to a gene: 7. CDR1 MRHNA and CDR2 SNTAGT come from the germline V gene. There are 11 residues in the CDR3. CDR3 nucleotide sequence: TGTGCCACCGGGACAGCGGCCGGCTACACCTTC. It codes for CATGTAAGYTF.

The V gene is TRBV5-4, the J gene TRBJ1-2; 9 nucleotides agree with TRBD1. V was pared by 3 bases and J by 5 bases, with 8 bases of the junction left unmatched. From germline, CDR1 is SGHNT and CDR2 YYREEE (reference sequence). The CDR3 extends over 15 amino acids. This CDR3 reads CASSSYRGTGYGYTF. The CDR3 DNA is TGTGCCAGCAGCTCGTACCGAGGGACAGGGTATGGCTACACCTTC.

The CDR3 coding sequence is TGTGCCACCCTAGACGGTACCTACGAGCAGTACTTC. It encodes CATLDGTYEQYF. This chain links TRBV28 with TRBJ2-7; no reliable D call. Germline CDR1 and CDR2: MDHEN and SYDVKM. The CDR3 has 12 residues. V lost 10 bases and J 2 bases, leaving 12 bases between the germline ends.

Worth noting for this clone: Different DNA sequences within this sample yield the same CDR3. The V gene is TRBV6-5, the J gene TRBJ1-2; D is undetermined. The germline V gene encodes CDR1 MNHEY and CDR2 SVGAGI. The CDR3 is 13 amino acids. Deletions cut 2 bases from V and 2 bases from J, with 6 bases between. The CDR3 spells CASSYVDNYGYTF. The CDR3 region has the DNA TGTGCCAGCAGTTACGTGGACAACTATGGCTACACCTTC.

The chain is built from TRBV4-3 and TRBJ2-5; D ambiguous. The DNA matches TRBJ2-7 better at its end, which makes the J call doubtful. The V gene's germline CDR1 is LGHNA and CDR2 YSLEER. The CDR3 loop spans 16 amino acids. CDR3 residues: CASSQGFGSLSYEQYF. The CDR3 nucleotides are TGCGCCAGCAGCCAAGGATTCGGGTCTCTCTCCTACGAGCAGTACTTC.

This chain joins TRBV11-2 and TRBJ2-7; 9 bases line up with TRBD2. Germline V gene sequence: CDR1 SGHAT, CDR2 FQNNGV. The CDR3 is made up of 15 amino acids. Trimming took 3 bases from V and 9 from J; bases not matched to a gene: 12. The CDR3: CASSFPGLATTGQYF. The CDR3 coding sequence is TGTGCCAGCAGCTTCCCGGGACTAGCCACTACGGGGCAGTACTTC.

The rearrangement joins TRBV2 to TRBJ2-2; D possibly corresponds to TRBD2 (6 bases). Germline lookup yields CDR1 SNHLY and CDR2 FYNNEI. Trimming removed 9 bases at V and 4 bases at J, with 18 bases between. The length of the CDR3 is 15 residues. Written as DNA, the CDR3 is TGTGCCAGGGAGGGCTTAACGGGGACCACCGGGGAGCTGTTTTTT. Translated: CAREGLTGTTGELFF.

The rearrangement uses TRBV27 and TRBJ2-7, with D possibly TRBD1 on 6 matching bases. CDR1 MNHEY and CDR2 SMNVEV come from the germline V gene (reference sequence). This CDR3 spans 14 amino acids. Trimming shortened V by 6 bases and J by 0 bases, and 12 bases separated the two germline ends. The CDR3 region is CASRPTGSSYEQYF. The CDR3 DNA sequence: TGTGCCAGCAGACCCACAGGGAGCTCCTACGAGCAGTACTTC.

This sequence joins TRBV27 and TRBJ1-3; D is undetermined. The ends were cut back, 5 bases at V and 3 bases at J, with 14 bases in the middle. Germline CDR1 and CDR2: MNHEY and SMNVEV (reference sequence). This CDR3 contains 15 residues. The CDR3 DNA sequence: TGTGCCAGCAGTCCCTTGGGCAGCGGTGGAAACACCATATATTTT. It encodes CASSPLGSGGNTIYF.

The chain employs TRBV27 and TRBJ2-1, with TRBD2 matching 8 bases. With V trimmed by 8 bases and J by 6 bases, 9 bases remained unmatched. Germline loops: CDR1 MNHEY, CDR2 SMNVEV (reference sequence). The CDR3 covers 14 residues. CDR3: CASQLAEEGNEQFF. The CDR3 DNA sequence: TGTGCCAGCCAACTAGCGGAGGAGGGCAATGAGCAGTTCTTC.

The chain combines TRBV5-6 with TRBJ1-2, with D possibly TRBD1 on 6 matching bases. Looked up from germline, CDR1 is SGHDT and CDR2 is YYEEEE. The CDR3 length is 15 residues. The V and J ends lost 0 bases and 2 bases respectively, with 11 bases between them. Here the CDR3 reads CASSLVGGTNYGYTF. The CDR3 DNA reads TGTGCCAGCAGCTTGGTTGGGGGCACGAACTATGGCTACACCTTC.